Below are 18 T cell receptor beta chains sequenced from a single sample in a study of blood T cell repertoires in COVID-19. The table came from immunoSEQ multiplex PCR; TCRdb's copy has only in-frame clones and leaves some out. The table records over 85,000 clones, approximately 90% of them present only once. Sequenced input: peripheral blood. These TCRs come from a woman in her forties or fifties with acute or convalescent COVID-19.

This rearrangement joins TRBV12-3 or TRBV12-4 to TRBJ2-7; D remains unclear. The CDR3 has 11 amino acids. Trimming cost V 5 bases and J 4 bases, with 6 bases left between them. The chain's CDR3 is CASSRKYEQYF. CDR3 sequence (DNA): TGTGCCAGCAGTCGTAAATACGAGCAGTACTTC.

The chain employs TRBV10-2 and TRBJ2-1; 13 bases fit TRBD2. The junction had 3 bases not matched to a gene; V was cut back by 0 bases and J by 4 bases. The CDR3 loop spans 17 amino acids. CDR1 WSHSY and CDR2 SAAADI come from the germline V gene. Here the CDR3 DNA reads TGCGCCAGCAGTGAGTCACTAGCGGGAGGGGGTTACAATGAGCAGTTCTTC. It is translated as CASSESLAGGGYNEQFF.

The CDR3 protein is CASSIGWTSGTGEQYF. The CDR3 DNA sequence: TGTGCCAGTAGTATAGGGTGGACTAGCGGGACTGGCGAGCAGTACTTC. The chain uses TRBV19 and TRBJ2-7, with TRBD2 identical over 12 bases. V lost 1 base and J lost 6; bases outside the gene matches: 7. CDR3 size: 16 residues. The germline gives CDR1 LNHDA, CDR2 SQIVND (reference sequence).

This chain links TRBV18 with TRBJ2-6; tentative D call: TRBD2 (5 bases). The germline CDR1 and CDR2 sequences are KGHSH and LQKENI. The germline V and J ends were trimmed by 4 bases and 0 bases, with 16 bases remaining between them. The length of the CDR3 is 18 residues. DNA of the CDR3: TGTGCCAGCTCACTTTCAACGGGGTATAGCTCTGGGGCCAACGTCCTGACTTTC. The encoded protein is CASSLSTGYSSGANVLTF.

V and J are TRBV7-2 and TRBJ1-5; D perhaps matches TRBD1 (6 bases). Germline V gene lookup returns CDR1 SGHTA and CDR2 FQGNSA. The V gene lost 5 bases and the J gene lost 3 bases, with 14 bases spanning the gap. The CDR3 contains 15 residues. The CDR3 region is CASSGGGGHNQPQHF. CDR3 coding DNA: TGTGCCAGCAGCGGCGGGGGGGGGCACAATCAGCCCCAGCATTTT.

This chain joins TRBV6-5 and TRBJ1-5, with D perhaps TRBD1 (6 bases). The CDR3 contains 14 residues. Trimming took off 8 bases at V and 3 bases at J, with 14 bases between the two ends. Germline V gene sequence: CDR1 MNHEY, CDR2 SVGAGI. The CDR3 reads CASSSTGLNQPQHF. CDR3 DNA: TGTGCCAGCTCTTCGACAGGACTCAATCAGCCCCAGCATTTT.

CDR3 loop: CATSDSPKGVETQYF. For the CDR3, the DNA is TGTGCCACCAGTGATTCCCCCAAAGGGGTTGAGACCCAGTACTTC. The V call is TRBV24-1, the J call TRBJ2-5; weak D call: TRBD1 (5 bases). Germline values: CDR1 KGHDR, CDR2 SFDVKD. This CDR3 is 15 amino acids long. V lost 2 bases to trimming and J lost 5 bases, with 14 bases between them.

The gene calls are TRBV5-6 and TRBJ2-1; D possibly corresponds to TRBD1 (6 bases). The CDR3 is 14 amino acids. Germline assignment: CDR1 SGHDT and CDR2 YYEEEE. Trimming took 9 bases from V and 4 from J, leaving 17 bases between them. CDR3 DNA sequence: TGTGCCACCACGTTAGGGGGTTCTTACAATGAGCAGTTCTTC. It is translated as CATTLGGSYNEQFF.

For this clone: Sequence at one end of the junction differs from germline and may be a read error. V gene TRBV5-5 combines with J gene TRBJ1-4; tentatively, D is TRBD1 (5 bases). This CDR3 has 13 amino acids. Germline V gene lookup returns CDR1 SGHKS and CDR2 YYEKEE (reference sequence). CDR3 coding DNA: TGTGCCAGCATCTTGGGGCTGAATGAAAAACTGTTTTTT. Protein sequence: CASILGLNEKLFF.

The chain combines TRBV11-2 with TRBJ1-1; the D gene is possibly TRBD1 (5 bases). Germline V gives CDR1 SGHAT, CDR2 FQNNGV. Between the trimmed V and J ends, which lost 3 bases and 7 bases, there was a span of 9 bases. The CDR3 consists of 12 residues. CDR3 sequence: CASSLEGSEAFF. In nucleotides, the CDR3 is TGTGCCAGCAGCTTGGAGGGGAGTGAAGCTTTCTTT.

This rearrangement joins TRBV18 to TRBJ2-5, with 8 bases identical to TRBD2. CDR3 length equals 15 residues. CDR1 KGHSH and CDR2 LQKENI come from the germline V gene. The V gene end was trimmed by 0 bases and the J gene end by 4 bases; junction bases not matched to a gene: 4. This CDR3 is CASSPPGAGVETQYF. CDR3 coding DNA: TGTGCCAGCTCACCACCAGGAGCGGGAGTAGAGACCCAGTACTTC.

This clone was seen a single time. This rearrangement joins TRBV11-2 to TRBJ1-2; 7 nucleotides agree with TRBD1. This CDR3 is built from 14 residues. The J segment lost 8 bases and the V segment lost 3 bases, leaving 9 bases of the junction unmatched. The germline V gene has CDR1 SGHAT and CDR2 FQNNGV. CDR3 sequence (DNA): TGTGCCAGCAGCTTGAACAGGGGAGAGGGCGGCTACACCTTC. Amino acid sequence: CASSLNRGEGGYTF.

The chain joins TRBV7-9 to TRBJ2-7; D might be TRBD2 (8 bases). CDR1 and CDR2 from the germline V gene are SEHNR and FQNEAQ (reference sequence). The CDR3 has 18 amino acids. With 2 bases removed from V and 5 bases from J, the gap between germline ends came to 25 bases. CDR3 coding DNA: TGTGCCAGCAGCTTAAAACCCCTAGTTAGCGGGACAGTCCACGAGCAGTACTTC. Its translation is CASSLKPLVSGTVHEQYF.

Here the CDR3 reads CSVVGFENTEAFF. In nucleotides, the CDR3 is TGCAGCGTTGTTGGCTTCGAGAACACTGAAGCTTTCTTT. This chain links TRBV29-1 with TRBJ1-1; no firm D call. The germline V and J ends were trimmed by 4 bases and 1 base, with 10 bases remaining between them. Germline V CDR1 and CDR2: SQVTM, ANQGSEA. The CDR3 is made up of 13 amino acids.

This chain joins TRBV10-3 and TRBJ2-7; D may be TRBD2 (5 bases). CDR1 ENHRY and CDR2 SYGVKD come from the germline V gene. The length of the CDR3 is 14 residues. Between the trimmed V and J ends, which lost 2 bases and 3 bases, there was a span of 11 bases. CDR3 sequence reads: CAISERAEGYEQYF. CDR3 DNA: TGTGCCATCAGTGAGAGAGCGGAAGGCTACGAGCAGTACTTC.

V is TRBV9 and J is TRBJ2-7; D gene uncertain. V dropped 2 bases and J dropped 4 bases, with 13 bases sitting between them. The CDR3 has 14 residues. Germline CDR1 SGDLS, CDR2 YYNGEE. The CDR3 sequence: CASSVSPGLYEQYF. The CDR3 bases are TGTGCCAGCAGCGTTTCACCTGGCTTGTACGAGCAGTACTTC.

This sequence joins TRBV29-1 and TRBJ1-1; D unresolved. The V gene's germline CDR1 is SQVTM and CDR2 ANQGSEA. V lost 4 bases and J 1 base, leaving 10 bases between the germline ends. The CDR3 runs 13 residues. As DNA, the CDR3 is TGCAGCGTTGGGAATTCAGGGAACACTGAAGCTTTCTTT. This translates into CSVGNSGNTEAFF.

The chain uses TRBV6-5 and TRBJ1-2; the match to TRBD1 covers 12 bases. V was clipped by 4 bases and J by 2 bases; unmatched bases: 5. The germline V gene encodes CDR1 MNHEY and CDR2 SVGAGI. The CDR3 is 16 residues long. CDR3 protein: CASSWDRGPENYGYTF. The CDR3 DNA reads as TGTGCCAGCAGTTGGGACAGGGGGCCGGAAAACTATGGCTACACCTTC.